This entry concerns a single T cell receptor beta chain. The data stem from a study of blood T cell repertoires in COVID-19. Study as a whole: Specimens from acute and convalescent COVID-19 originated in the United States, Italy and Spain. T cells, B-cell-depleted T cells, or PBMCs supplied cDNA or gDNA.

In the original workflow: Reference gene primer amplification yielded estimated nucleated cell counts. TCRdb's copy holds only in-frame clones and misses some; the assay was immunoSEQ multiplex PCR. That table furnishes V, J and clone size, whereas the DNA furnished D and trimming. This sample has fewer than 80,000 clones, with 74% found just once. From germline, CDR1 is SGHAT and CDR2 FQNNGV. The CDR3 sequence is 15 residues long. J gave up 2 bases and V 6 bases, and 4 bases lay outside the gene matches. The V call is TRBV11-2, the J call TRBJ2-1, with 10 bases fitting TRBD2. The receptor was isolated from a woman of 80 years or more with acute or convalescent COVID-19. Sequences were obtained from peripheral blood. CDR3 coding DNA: TGTGCCAGCAGTAAGCGGGAGGGACCCTACAATGAGCAGTTCTTC. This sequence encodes CASSKREGPYNEQFF.